The sequence of this T cell receptor beta chain was determined in a study of shared clonotypes between healthy human individuals (dated by TCRdb to 2018 to 2021). For the wider study: The cohort comprised a couple of women and a few men aged 18 to 49 years. To estimate repertoire size and how much clonotype sharing occurs between individuals, the study deeply sequenced the blood TCR repertoires of a handful of healthy adults. Different laboratories and diverse techniques were used to prepare libraries and sequence TCR repertoires, to increase sequencing depth and limit assay-specific biases. Each donor's leukapheresis produced roughly between about 0.85 and 10 billion PBMCs.

As concerns this clone: The antigen it binds to is not known. Nothing much larger sits one base from this clone, and base qualities are not available.

The donors were healthy, HIV-negative adults with no recently reported acute infections or vaccinations. All donors were Caucasian adults living in Nashville, Tennessee, USA. In the unsorted samples, some 94 million PBMCs were counted, and genomic DNA was extracted using the QIAamp DNA Blood Mini kit. After blood collection by leukapheresis, PBMCs were isolated using Ficoll-Histopaque density gradient centrifugation and then cryopreserved in the vapor phase of liquid nitrogen. Including cysteine and phenylalanine, the CDR3 has 14 amino acids. CDR3 DNA is the only sequence kept; it has 42 bases, read in frame from the first base. Here V drops 4 bases and J drops 8 bases, and the junction holds 7 bases not matched to any gene. CDR1 and CDR2, looked up from the germline V gene (reference sequence), are MNHEY and SMNVEV. Using the deep immunoSEQ assay, TCR CDR3 regions were amplified from genomic DNA by multiplex PCR. Extracted genomic DNA from each cell subset was distributed evenly across all wells of several immunoSEQ 96-well plates, and each plate was treated as a replicate. For unsorted PBMC, each replicate PCR was loaded with approximately 0.3 ug genomic DNA, equivalent to some 27,000 T cell genomes. Ten immunoSEQ deep assay plates were used to sequence unsorted PBMC genomic DNA. Purified libraries were measured with a Qubit 3.0 fluorometer, size-checked on a Bioanalyzer 2100, and measured again with the KAPA Library Quantification kit. Each immunoSEQ 96-well plate was sequenced on its own single-read 150-cycle Illumina NextSeq 550 flow cell. The paper's data handling went like this. Because only junctional sequences without quality scores were contained in the immunoSEQ output, filtering matching that applied to full-length reads could not be performed. Sequences were annotated with PyIR, a Python wrapper for IgBLAST v1.9, and V/J genes and CDR3 were assigned using IMGT germline references. Any read was removed if the V/J assignment was weak (E-value above 1e-6), the CDR3 was missing, or the read contained stop codons, out-of-frame junctions, or ambiguous translated residues. V3J clonotypes were defined as sequences sharing the same inferred V gene, J gene, and CDR3 amino acid sequence. The percentage overlap between two repertoires was calculated by dividing the number of shared unique clonotypes by the size of the smaller repertoire. Repertoire richness was assessed with RTK rarefaction, the Chao1 estimator, and Recon v2.1 estimates of unobserved clonotypes. TCRdb mirrors the immuneACCESS table, restricted to in-frame sequences. Some clones are absent from its copies; in checked studies, under half trace to an unresolved V gene, and the reason for the others is unknown. V, J and clone size are those of that table, while D and trimming were read from the DNA. The sample has about 490,000 clones on record, about 79% of them singletons. The ten largest account for roughly 13% of the sample.

Results the study describes overall, beyond this receptor: The genetic and exposure-history diversity represented was limited by the small number of donors. Pairwise subsampling led to the expectation that sequencing depth would affect the degree of clonotype sharing among donors. Sampling was limited to blood, and TCR repertoires in tissue likely differ from TCR repertoires in blood.

Specimen: PBMCs. The rearrangement joined TRBV27 to TRBJ2-1; the junction holds 8 bases that match TRBD2. This sequence originates from a woman aged 40 to 50 in good health. Some clones in this sample may be carry-over from other donors' samples. The DNA sequence reads TGTGCCAGCAGTTCCCGTGCGGGAGGCTATGAGCAGTTCTTC. Translation gives CASSSRAGGYEQFF.